The present T cell receptor beta chain was sequenced within a study of CXCR3-negative and CXCR3-positive naive CD8 T cells. Background on the study: Each library held about 1.5 +/- 0.3 million TRB reads, 120 million to 150 million in total.

General study results and limits: Naive subsets did not differ in surface CD5, and the authors estimated TCR strength using properties of the TRB CDR3. When CXCR3-positive naive cells were set against CXCR3-negative naive cells, the former had more hydrophobic TRB CDR3s. Memory CD8+ cells had much lower diversity, and both naive subsets had comparably high diversity. After cryopreservation, expression of CXCR3 was partially reduced, and most assays were run with fresh PBMCs.

Researchers prepared the TRB cDNA libraries using 5' RACE with UMI labels. TCRdb derives one entry per CDR3 protein from the 5' RACE reads, leaving out DNA. The clone table shows some 53,000 distinct CDR3 sequences, with the ten largest holding about 0.61%. As to this clonotype: The antigen is not known.

The material sequenced was naive CXCR3+ CD8+ T cells from blood. Sample subset: CD45RO-CCR7+CD27+CD95- naive CD8+ T cells expressing CXCR3 (TNR3+). This TCR was sampled from a human donor in good health. Some clones in this sample may be carry-over from other donors' samples.

CDR3 sequence: CSSRGEDGYTF. The chain joins TRBV29-1 to TRBJ1-2. The CDR3 is made up of 11 amino acids. From germline, CDR1 is SQVTM and CDR2 ANQGSEA.